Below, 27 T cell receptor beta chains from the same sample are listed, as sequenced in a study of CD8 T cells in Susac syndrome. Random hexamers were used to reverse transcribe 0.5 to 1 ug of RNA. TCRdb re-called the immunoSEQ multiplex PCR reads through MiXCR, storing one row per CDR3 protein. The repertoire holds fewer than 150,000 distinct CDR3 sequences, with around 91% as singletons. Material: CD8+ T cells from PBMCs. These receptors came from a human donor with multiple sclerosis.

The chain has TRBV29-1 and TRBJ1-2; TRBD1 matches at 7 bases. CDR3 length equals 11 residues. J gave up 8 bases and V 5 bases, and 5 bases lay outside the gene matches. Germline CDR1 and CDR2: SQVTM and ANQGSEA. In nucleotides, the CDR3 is TGCAGCGTTTTAACAGGGGTCGGCTACACCTTC. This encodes CSVLTGVGYTF.

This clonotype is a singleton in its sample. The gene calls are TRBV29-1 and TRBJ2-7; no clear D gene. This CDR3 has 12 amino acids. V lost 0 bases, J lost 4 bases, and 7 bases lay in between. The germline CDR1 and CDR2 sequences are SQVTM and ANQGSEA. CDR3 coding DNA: TGCAGCGTTGAAGATCTGGCGTACGAGCAGTACTTC. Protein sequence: CSVEDLAYEQYF.

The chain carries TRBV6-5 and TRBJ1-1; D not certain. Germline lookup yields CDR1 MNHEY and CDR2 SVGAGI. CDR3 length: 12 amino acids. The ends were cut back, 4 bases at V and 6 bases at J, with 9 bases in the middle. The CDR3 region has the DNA TGTGCCAGCAGTTCTGCGGGCCCTGAAGCTTTCTTT. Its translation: CASSSAGPEAFF.

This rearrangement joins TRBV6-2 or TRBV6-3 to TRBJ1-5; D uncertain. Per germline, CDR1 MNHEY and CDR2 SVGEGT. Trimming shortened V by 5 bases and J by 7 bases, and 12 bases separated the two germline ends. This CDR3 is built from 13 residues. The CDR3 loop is CASSQKGRQPQHF. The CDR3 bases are TGTGCCAGCAGTCAAAAAGGGCGACAGCCCCAGCATTTT.

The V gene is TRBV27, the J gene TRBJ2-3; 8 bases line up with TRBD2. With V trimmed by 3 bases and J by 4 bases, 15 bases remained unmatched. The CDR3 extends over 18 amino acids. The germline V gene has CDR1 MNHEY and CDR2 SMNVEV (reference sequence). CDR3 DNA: TGTGCCAGCAGTTTGGCGGGAGGACTACCCATCGGGCCAGATACGCAGTATTTT. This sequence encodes CASSLAGGLPIGPDTQYF.

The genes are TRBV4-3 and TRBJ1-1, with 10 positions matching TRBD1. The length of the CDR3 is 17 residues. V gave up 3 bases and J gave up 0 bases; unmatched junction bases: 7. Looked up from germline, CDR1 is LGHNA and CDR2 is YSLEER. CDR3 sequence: CASSQGQGLLMNTEAFF. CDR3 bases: TGCGCCAGCAGCCAGGGACAGGGGCTCCTCATGAACACTGAAGCTTTCTTT.

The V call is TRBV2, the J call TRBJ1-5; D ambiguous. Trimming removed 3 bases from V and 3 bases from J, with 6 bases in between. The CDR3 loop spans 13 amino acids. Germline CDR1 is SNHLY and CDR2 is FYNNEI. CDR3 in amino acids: CASSEGLNQPQHF. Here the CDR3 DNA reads TGTGCCAGCAGTGAGGGCCTCAATCAGCCCCAGCATTTT.

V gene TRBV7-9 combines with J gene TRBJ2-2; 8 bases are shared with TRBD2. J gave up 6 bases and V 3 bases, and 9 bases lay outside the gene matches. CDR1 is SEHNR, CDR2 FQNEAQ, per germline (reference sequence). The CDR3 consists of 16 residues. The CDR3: CASSFVPAGVSGELFF. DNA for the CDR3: TGTGCCAGCAGCTTTGTTCCAGCGGGAGTTTCCGGGGAGCTGTTTTTT.

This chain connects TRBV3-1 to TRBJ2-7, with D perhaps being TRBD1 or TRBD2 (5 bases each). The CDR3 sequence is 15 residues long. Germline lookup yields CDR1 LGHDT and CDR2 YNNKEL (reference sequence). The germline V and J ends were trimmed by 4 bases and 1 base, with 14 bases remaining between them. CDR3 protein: CASSPDPGRSYEQYF. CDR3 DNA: TGTGCCAGCAGCCCGGACCCGGGACGGTCCTACGAGCAGTACTTC.

The CDR3 nucleotides are TGCAGCGCTCCTAGCGGGACCTCGCCCTACAATGAGCAGTTCTTC. Translation gives CSAPSGTSPYNEQFF. The V and J genes are TRBV29-1 and TRBJ2-1; 9 positions agree with TRBD2. This CDR3 is built from 15 residues. V lost 7 bases, J lost 2 bases, and 9 bases stayed unmatched. Looked up from germline, CDR1 is SQVTM and CDR2 is ANQGSEA.

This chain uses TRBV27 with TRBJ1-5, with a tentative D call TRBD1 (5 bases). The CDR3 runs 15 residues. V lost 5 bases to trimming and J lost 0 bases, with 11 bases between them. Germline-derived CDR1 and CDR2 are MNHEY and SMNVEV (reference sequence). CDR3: CASSTRQNSNQPQHF. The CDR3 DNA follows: TGTGCCAGCAGTACACGACAGAATAGCAATCAGCCCCAGCATTTT.

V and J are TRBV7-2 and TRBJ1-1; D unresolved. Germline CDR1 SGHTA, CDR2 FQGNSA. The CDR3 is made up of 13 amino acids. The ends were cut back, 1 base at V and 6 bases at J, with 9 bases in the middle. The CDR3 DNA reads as TGTGCCAGCAGCTTAGATTTAGGGTCTGAAGCTTTCTTT. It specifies CASSLDLGSEAFF.

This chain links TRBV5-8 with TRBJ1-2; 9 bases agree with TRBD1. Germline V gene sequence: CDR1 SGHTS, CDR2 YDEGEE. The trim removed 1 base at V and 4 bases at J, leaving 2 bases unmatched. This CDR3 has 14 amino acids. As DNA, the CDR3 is TGTGCCAGCAGCTTGCGGGGACAGGGCTATGGCTACACCTTC. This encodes CASSLRGQGYGYTF.

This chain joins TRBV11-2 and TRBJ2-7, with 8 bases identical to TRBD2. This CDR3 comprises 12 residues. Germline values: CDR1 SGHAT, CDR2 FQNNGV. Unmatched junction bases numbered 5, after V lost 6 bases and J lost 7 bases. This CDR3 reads CASRDPGGEQYF. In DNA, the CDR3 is TGTGCCAGCAGGGATCCGGGGGGGGAGCAGTACTTC. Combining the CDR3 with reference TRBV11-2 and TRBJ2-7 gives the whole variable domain EAGVAQSPRYKIIEKRQSVAFWCNPISGHATLYWYQQILGQGPKLLIQFQNNGVVDDSQLPKDRFSAERLKGVDSTLKIQPAKLEDSAVYLCASRDPGGEQYFGPGTRLTVT.

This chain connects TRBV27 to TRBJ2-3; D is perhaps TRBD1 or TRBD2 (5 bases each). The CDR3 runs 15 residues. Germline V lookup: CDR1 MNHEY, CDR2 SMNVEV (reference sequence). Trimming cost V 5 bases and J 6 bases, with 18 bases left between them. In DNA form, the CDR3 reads TGTGCCAGCAGTATGGGACGCCAGCTTGGGGATACGCAGTATTTT. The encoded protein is CASSMGRQLGDTQYF.

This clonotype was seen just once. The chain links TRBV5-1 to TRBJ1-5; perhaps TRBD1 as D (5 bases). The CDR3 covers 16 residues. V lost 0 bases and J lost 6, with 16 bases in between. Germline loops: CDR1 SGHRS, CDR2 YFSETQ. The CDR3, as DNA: TGCGCCAGCAGCTTGGCCAACAGGATCTTGTTTCAGCCCCAGCATTTT. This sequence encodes CASSLANRILFQPQHF.

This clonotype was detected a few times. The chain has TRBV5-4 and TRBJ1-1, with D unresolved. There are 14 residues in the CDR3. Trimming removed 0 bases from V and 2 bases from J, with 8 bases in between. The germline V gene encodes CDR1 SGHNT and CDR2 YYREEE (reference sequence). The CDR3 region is CASSLAALNTEAFF. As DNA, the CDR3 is TGTGCCAGCAGCTTGGCCGCGTTAAACACTGAAGCTTTCTTT. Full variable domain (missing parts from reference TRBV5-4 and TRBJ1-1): ETGVTQSPTHLIKTRGQQVTLRCSSQSGHNTVSWYQQALGQGPQFIFQYYREEENGRGNFPPRFSGLQFPNYSSELNVNALELDDSALYLCASSLAALNTEAFFGQGTRLTVV.

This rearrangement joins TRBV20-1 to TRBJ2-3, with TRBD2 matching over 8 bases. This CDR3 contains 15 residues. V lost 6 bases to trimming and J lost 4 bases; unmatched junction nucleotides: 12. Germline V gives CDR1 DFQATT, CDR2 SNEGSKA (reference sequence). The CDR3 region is CSARHQRERADTQYF. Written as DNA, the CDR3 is TGCAGTGCACGTCATCAGCGGGAGAGGGCAGATACGCAGTATTTT.

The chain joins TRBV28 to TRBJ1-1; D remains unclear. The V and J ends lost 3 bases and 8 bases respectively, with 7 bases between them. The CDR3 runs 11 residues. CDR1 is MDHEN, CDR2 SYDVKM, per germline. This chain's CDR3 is CASSFLGEAFF. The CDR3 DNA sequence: TGTGCCAGCAGTTTCCTAGGGGAAGCTTTCTTT. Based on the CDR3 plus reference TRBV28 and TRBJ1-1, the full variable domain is DVKVTQSSRYLVKRTGEKVFLECVQDMDHENMFWYRQDPGLGLRLIYFSYDVKMKEKGDIPEGYSVSREKKERFSLILESASTNQTSMYLCASSFLGEAFFGQGTRLTVV.

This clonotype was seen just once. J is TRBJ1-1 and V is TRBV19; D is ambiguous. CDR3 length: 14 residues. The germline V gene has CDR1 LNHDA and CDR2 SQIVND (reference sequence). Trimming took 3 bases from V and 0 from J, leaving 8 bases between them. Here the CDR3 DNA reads TGTGCCAGTAGTATTACAGACTTGAACACTGAAGCTTTCTTT. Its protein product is CASSITDLNTEAFF. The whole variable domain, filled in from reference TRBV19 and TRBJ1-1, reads DGGITQSPKYLFRKEGQNVTLSCEQNLNHDAMYWYRQDPGQGLRLIYYSQIVNDFQKGDIAEGYSVSREKKESFPLTVTSAQKNPTAFYLCASSITDLNTEAFFGQGTRLTVV.

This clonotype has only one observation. Written as DNA, the CDR3 is TGTGCCAGCAGTTACGGGGCCGGGAGGATGGACACCGGGGAGCTGTTTTTT. This gives the protein CASSYGAGRMDTGELFF. This sequence joins TRBV6-5 and TRBJ2-2; 7 bases agree with TRBD2. The J segment lost 3 bases and the V segment lost 2 bases, leaving 9 bases of the junction unmatched. This CDR3 is 17 amino acids long. Per germline, CDR1 MNHEY and CDR2 SVGAGI.

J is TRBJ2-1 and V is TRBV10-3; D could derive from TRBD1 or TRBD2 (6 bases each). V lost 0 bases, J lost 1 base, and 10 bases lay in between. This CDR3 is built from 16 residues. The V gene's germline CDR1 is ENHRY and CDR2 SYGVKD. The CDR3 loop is CAISESRGPSYNEQFF. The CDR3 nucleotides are TGTGCCATCAGTGAGTCCCGGGGGCCATCCTACAATGAGCAGTTCTTC.

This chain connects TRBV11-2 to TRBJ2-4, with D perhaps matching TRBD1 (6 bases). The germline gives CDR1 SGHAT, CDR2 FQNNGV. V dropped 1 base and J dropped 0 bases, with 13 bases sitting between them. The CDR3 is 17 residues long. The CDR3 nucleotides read TGTGCCAGCAGCTTAGGGCAGGGGACGCTAGCCAAAAACATTCAGTACTTC. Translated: CASSLGQGTLAKNIQYF. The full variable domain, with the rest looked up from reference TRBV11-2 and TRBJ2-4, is EAGVAQSPRYKIIEKRQSVAFWCNPISGHATLYWYQQILGQGPKLLIQFQNNGVVDDSQLPKDRFSAERLKGVDSTLKIQPAKLEDSAVYLCASSLGQGTLAKNIQYFGAGTRLSVL.

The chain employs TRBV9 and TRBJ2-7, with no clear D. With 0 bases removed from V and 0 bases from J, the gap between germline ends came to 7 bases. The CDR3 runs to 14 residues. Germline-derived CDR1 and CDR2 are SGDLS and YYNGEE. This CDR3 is CASSVGESSYEQYF. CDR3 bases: TGTGCCAGCAGCGTAGGAGAGAGCTCCTACGAGCAGTACTTC.

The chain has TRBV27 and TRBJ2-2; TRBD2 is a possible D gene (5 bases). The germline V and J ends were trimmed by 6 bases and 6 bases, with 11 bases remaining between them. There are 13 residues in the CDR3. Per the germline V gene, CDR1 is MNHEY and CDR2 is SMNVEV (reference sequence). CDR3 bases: TGTGCCAGCAGGGCGATCGGGGCCGGGGAGCTGTTTTTT. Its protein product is CASRAIGAGELFF.

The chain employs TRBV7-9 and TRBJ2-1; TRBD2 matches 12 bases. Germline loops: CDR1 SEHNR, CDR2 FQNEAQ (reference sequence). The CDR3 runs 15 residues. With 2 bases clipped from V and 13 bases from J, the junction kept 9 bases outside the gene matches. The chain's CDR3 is CASSLMTSGSGIQFF. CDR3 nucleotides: TGTGCCAGCAGCTTAATGACTAGCGGGAGCGGGATTCAGTTCTTC.

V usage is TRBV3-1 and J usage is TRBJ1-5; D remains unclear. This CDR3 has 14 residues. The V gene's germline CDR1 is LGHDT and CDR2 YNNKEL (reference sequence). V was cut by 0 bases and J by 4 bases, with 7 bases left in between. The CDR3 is CASSQEHGNQPQHF. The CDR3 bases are TGTGCCAGCAGCCAAGAGCACGGGAATCAGCCCCAGCATTTT. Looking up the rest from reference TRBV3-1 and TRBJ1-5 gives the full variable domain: DTAVSQTPKYLVTQMGNDKSIKCEQNLGHDTMYWYKQDSKKFLKIMFSYNNKELIINETVPNRFSPKSPDKAHLNLHINSLELGDSAVYFCASSQEHGNQPQHFGDGTRLSIL.